These T cell receptor beta chains were read from a single sample in a study of siplizumab effects on memory and regulatory T cells. The protocol was immunoSEQ multiplex PCR, while the TCRdb copy is restricted to in-frame clones and leaves out a portion. The profile shows tens of thousands of clones, around 97% of them singletons. Material for sequencing was naive CD8+ T cells sorted from blood. These receptors were taken from a human donor in good health. Each CDR3 is given with its conserved first and last residue. A D gene is named only where the DNA matches it firmly. A clone size is listed for some rows: how often the clone was seen (once, few, many), or a class if it is expanded.

>NA|TRBJ2-7|TRBV6-5|NA
TGTGCCAGCAGGCTGATGGACACGTCCTATGACGAGCAGTACTTC
CASRLMDTSYDEQYF
>NA|TRBJ2-3|TRBV7-3|TRBD2
TGTGCCAGCAGCTTTAGCGGGAGTGATTCAGATACGCAGTATTTT
CASSFSGSDSDTQYF
>NA|TRBJ2-3|TRBV15|TRBD2
TGTGCCACCAGCCGGCGCGCGGGAGGGAACACAGATACGCAGTATTTT
CATSRRAGGNTDTQYF
>NA|TRBJ1-2|TRBV6-1|TRBD1
TGTGCCAGCACCCCGACAGGGACTAACTATGGCTACACCTTC
CASTPTGTNYGYTF
>NA|TRBJ2-7|TRBV5-5|TRBD1
TGTGCCAGCAGCCCTTGGACAGGGGGTGTTGAGCAGTACTTC
CASSPWTGGVEQYF
>NA|TRBJ1-1|TRBV28|TRBD1
TGTGCCAGCAGGACGACAGGGGGCAGTCTACTGAACACTGAAGCTTTCTTT
CASRTTGGSLLNTEAFF
>NA|TRBJ2-5|TRBV6-5|TRBD1
TGTGCCAGCAGTTCCCGGGACAGCCAAGAGACCCAGTACTTC
CASSSRDSQETQYF
>NA|TRBJ2-3|TRBV5-1|NA
TGCGCCAGCAGCTTGGAGGGGTTCGGCACAGATACGCAGTATTTT
CASSLEGFGTDTQYF
>once|TRBJ2-7|TRBV27|NA
TGTGCCAGCAGTTTAGGAGGCAGGGGCCACGAGCAGTACTTC
CASSLGGRGHEQYF
>NA|TRBJ1-2|TRBV5-6|NA
TGTGCCAGCAGTCTGCCAGACTACTATGGCTACACCTTC
CASSLPDYYGYTF
>NA|TRBJ2-7|TRBV5-6|TRBD2
TGTGCCAGCAGTTCGAGACTAGCGGGACCTTACGAGCAGTACTTC
CASSSRLAGPYEQYF
>NA|TRBJ2-1|TRBV5-1|TRBD2
TGCGCCAGCAGCTTGGCCGGCGGGAGTTCCTACAATGAGCAGTTCTTC
CASSLAGGSSYNEQFF
>NA|TRBJ2-3|TRBV6-4|TRBD2
TGTGCCAGCAGGGGACTAGCGGGTTTGGGCACAGATACGCAGTATTTT
CASRGLAGLGTDTQYF
>NA|TRBJ2-1|TRBV4-1|NA
TGCGCCAGCAGCCAAGAGGGGCAGGGATTGAATGAGCAGTTCTTC
CASSQEGQGLNEQFF
>NA|TRBJ2-1|TRBV7-3|NA
TGTGCCAGCAGCTTAAAGGGTGGGGCTACCGGCTCCAGCTCCTACAATGAGCAGTTCTTC
CASSLKGGATGSSSYNEQFF
>once|TRBJ2-7|TRBV28|NA
TGTGCCAGCAGTGCCTCCGGGTCTAGAGTCTACGAGCAGTACTTC
CASSASGSRVYEQYF
>NA|TRBJ2-7|TRBV5-6|NA
TGTGCCAGCAGCTTGGCGGTGGGGACGGCGAGCTCCTACGAGCAGTACTTC
CASSLAVGTASSYEQYF
>NA|TRBJ2-2|TRBV7-2|NA
TGTGCCAGCAGCCCGAGGTTTCTCCACACCGGGGAGCTGTTTTTT
CASSPRFLHTGELFF
>NA|TRBJ2-7|TRBV6-1|TRBD1
TGTGCCAGCAGTGAACTTGGGACAGGGGCCCACGAGCAGTACTTC
CASSELGTGAHEQYF
>NA|TRBJ2-1|TRBV6-1|TRBD2
TGTGCCAGCAGTGAACTAGGTAGCGGGAGCTCCTACAATGAGCAGTTCTTC
CASSELGSGSSYNEQFF
>NA|TRBJ1-2|TRBV28|TRBD1
TGTGCCAGCAGTTCGACAGGGGGCGCAAATGGCTACACCTTC
CASSSTGGANGYTF
>NA|TRBJ2-7|TRBV19|NA
TGTGCCAGTAGTATAGGGACAGCCTACGAGCAGTACTTC
CASSIGTAYEQYF
>NA|TRBJ1-1|TRBV28|TRBD1
TGTGCCAGCAGGGACAGGGAGAACACTGAAGCTTTCTTT
CASRDRENTEAFF
>NA|TRBJ1-4|TRBV2|TRBD1
TGTGCCAGCAGTGAGGTCGGGACAGATCCTAATGAAAAACTGTTTTTT
CASSEVGTDPNEKLFF
>NA|TRBJ2-7|TRBV4-1|NA
TGCGCCAGCAGCCCCCTGGGTGACTCCTACGAGCAGTACTTC
CASSPLGDSYEQYF
>NA|TRBJ2-5|TRBV5-5|NA
TGTGCCAGCAGCTTGGGGGAGTACCAAGAGACCCAGTACTTC
CASSLGEYQETQYF
>NA|TRBJ2-2|TRBV5-6|NA
TGTGCCAGCAGCTTTTGGGAGGCCGGGGAGCTGTTTTTT
CASSFWEAGELFF
>NA|TRBJ2-1|TRBV19|TRBD2
TGTGCCACTACTACGGGACTAGCCGATGAGCAGTTCTTC
CATTTGLADEQFF
>NA|TRBJ2-2|TRBV20-1|NA
TGCAGTGCCCACAGGGTCGGGGAGCTGTTTTTT
CSAHRVGELFF
>NA|TRBJ2-1|TRBV4-1|TRBD2
TGCGCCAGCAGCCAAGATTCGGGACTAGGGAACAATGAGCAGTTCTTC
CASSQDSGLGNNEQFF
>NA|TRBJ2-7|TRBV7-9|TRBD1
TGTGCCAGCAGCTTTGCCGGGACAGCCTACGAGCAGTACTTC
CASSFAGTAYEQYF
>NA|TRBJ1-5|TRBV7-3|TRBD1
TGTGCCAGCAGCTTAAAGGGCGGACAGGGGATTCGCAATCAGCCCCAGCATTTT
CASSLKGGQGIRNQPQHF
>NA|TRBJ2-3|TRBV6-6|NA
TGTGCCAGCAGTTCTTTACAGGGTTCAGATACGCAGTATTTT
CASSSLQGSDTQYF
>once|TRBJ2-7|TRBV7-2|NA
TGTGCCAGCAGCTTAGAGCCGGGGACCTCTAGCGCGGCGAAGTACTTC
CASSLEPGTSSAAKYF
>NA|TRBJ1-1|TRBV19|TRBD1
TGTGCCAGTAGTATCTTCGGGACAGGAGAAGCTTTCTTT
CASSIFGTGEAFF
>NA|TRBJ2-5|TRBV5-1|NA
TGCGCCAGCAGCTTGGAGGATAATCCGTCGGAGACCCAGTACTTC
CASSLEDNPSETQYF
>NA|TRBJ2-1|TRBV11-2|NA
TGTGCCAGCAGCTTAGTTTATTCTAGGGCTGAGCAGTTCTTC
CASSLVYSRAEQFF
>NA|TRBJ2-5|TRBV13|NA
TGTGCCAGCAGTTCCCAGGGGCGGGAGCAGTACTTC
CASSSQGREQYF
>NA|TRBJ2-2|TRBV9|NA
TGTGCCAGCAGCGTAGAGAACGGGAATACCGGGGAGCTGTTTTTT
CASSVENGNTGELFF
>NA|TRBJ2-5|TRBV2|TRBD2
TGTGCCAGCAGTGAACCCTTTGGACTAGCGGGAGTTAGGGAGACCCAGTACTTC
CASSEPFGLAGVRETQYF
>NA|TRBJ1-6|TRBV6-1|NA
TGTGCCAGCAGTGGGGGGTCACCCCTCCACTTT
CASSGGSPLHF
>NA|TRBJ2-1|TRBV6-1|TRBD2
TGTGCCAGCAGTGAAGCTACCGGGACTAGCGAATACAATGAGCAGTTCTTC
CASSEATGTSEYNEQFF
>NA|TRBJ1-1|TRBV5-5|NA
TGTGCCAGCAGCGAGGACAACTCTGACACTGAAGCTTTCTTT
CASSEDNSDTEAFF
>NA|TRBJ2-2|TRBV7-9|TRBD2
TGTGCCAGCAGCTTACTAGCGGCTAACACCGGGGAGCTGTTTTTT
CASSLLAANTGELFF
>NA|TRBJ2-7|TRBV27|TRBD2
TGTGCCAGCAGTCCCTTCGGGGGGTACGAGCAGTACTTC
CASSPFGGYEQYF
>NA|TRBJ2-4|TRBV4-3|TRBD2
TGCGCCAGCAGCCATAGACTAGCGGAAAACATTCAGTACTTC
CASSHRLAENIQYF
>NA|TRBJ2-3|TRBV14|NA
TGTGCCAGCAGCCAAGATAGGGCAGTCGCTAGCACAGATACGCAGTATTTT
CASSQDRAVASTDTQYF
>NA|TRBJ2-1|TRBV28|TRBD2
TGTGCCAGCAGTTTGTTGGGGACTAGCATCGACAATGAGCAGTTCTTC
CASSLLGTSIDNEQFF
>once|TRBJ2-3|TRBV7-8|NA
TGTGCCAGCAGTTCCTTGACAGCCAGCACAGATACGCAGTATTTT
CASSSLTASTDTQYF
>NA|TRBJ2-4|TRBV9|NA
TGTGCCAGCAGCGTCACTGGGGGCGAGGACATTCAGTACTTC
CASSVTGGEDIQYF
>NA|TRBJ1-5|TRBV30|NA
TGTGCCTGGAGTGTACTCGGCCAGCCCCAGCATTTT
CAWSVLGQPQHF